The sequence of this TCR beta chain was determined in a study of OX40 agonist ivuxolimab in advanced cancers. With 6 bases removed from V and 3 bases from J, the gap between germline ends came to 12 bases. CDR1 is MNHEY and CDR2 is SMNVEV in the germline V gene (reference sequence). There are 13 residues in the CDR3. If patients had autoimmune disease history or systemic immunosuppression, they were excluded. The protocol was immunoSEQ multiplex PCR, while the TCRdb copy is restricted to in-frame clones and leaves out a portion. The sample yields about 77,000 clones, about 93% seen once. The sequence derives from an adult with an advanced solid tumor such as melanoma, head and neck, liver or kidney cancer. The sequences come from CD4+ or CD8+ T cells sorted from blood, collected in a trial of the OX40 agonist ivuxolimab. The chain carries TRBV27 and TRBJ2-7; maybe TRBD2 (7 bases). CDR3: CASSRRGGYEQYF. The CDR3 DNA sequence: TGTGCCAGCAGCCGGAGGGGGGGCTACGAGCAGTACTTC.